The clone carrying this TCR beta chain was found many times. Antigen specificity is unknown. Trimming left V 5 bases short and J 2 bases short, with 12 bases between. The CDR3 spans 13 residues. Germline CDR1 DFQATT, CDR2 SNEGSKA (reference sequence). This sample is drawn from a study of early T cells in non-severe SARS-CoV-2 infection. Across the study: Bulk RNA taken from unsorted whole blood was sequenced, leaving chains unpaired. Notes on the study in general: Matching against VDJdb likely underestimated virus-specific expansions, favoring anti-spike CD8.

Individual cDNA molecules received unique molecular identifiers during library preparation. Each CDR3 protein gets one entry after TCRdb re-called the 5' RACE reads with MiXCR. In the table there are under 40,000 distinct CDR3 sequences, approximately 6% of which are singletons. The chain combines TRBV20-1 with TRBJ2-5; possibly TRBD2 for D (5 bases). This clonotype originated in an adult who was a healthcare worker with PCR-confirmed SARS-CoV-2 infection or an uninfected control (not recorded which). Source material: whole blood. The CDR3 bases are TGCAGTGCTCGAACGGGGATGCAAGAGACCCAGTACTTC. It translates to CSARTGMQETQYF.